Below, 29 T cell receptor beta chains from the same sample are listed, as sequenced in a study of cytomegalovirus exposure and HLA in healthy donors (dated 2017 in TCRdb). To prepare the library, the immunoSEQ multiplex PCR assay was applied. A mixture of 60 forward primers for TCR Vbeta segments and 13 reverse primers for TCR Jbeta segments was used in the multiplex PCR. Sourced from immuneACCESS, this table was stored by TCRdb with only in-frame sequences that have V and J called. A share of the clones is absent; for the studies checked, an unresolved V gene accounts for under half, and the remainder has no known explanation. This sample is represented by some 100,000 clones; around three quarters of them were singletons. Approximately 3.7% of the sample is in the top ten clones. Sequencing input: PBMCs. The receptors were sampled from a female donor in good health and CMV-seropositive.

This chain links TRBV6-5 with TRBJ1-2; 9 nucleotides align to TRBD1. This CDR3 comprises 13 residues. From germline, CDR1 is MNHEY and CDR2 SVGAGI. Losses at the gene ends were 10 bases for V and 4 bases for J; bases not matched to a gene: 7. As DNA, the CDR3 is TGTGCCACCGCCGGGACAGGGATCTATGGCTACACCTTC. Its translation: CATAGTGIYGYTF.

This clone has only one observation. The chain recombines TRBV7-9 with TRBJ2-7; 8 bases map to TRBD2. The CDR3 contains 13 residues. Trimming took 5 bases from V and 3 from J; bases not matched to a gene: 3. Germline V gene sequence: CDR1 SEHNR, CDR2 FQNEAQ (reference sequence). CDR3 region: CASSPGLDYEQYF. CDR3 sequence (DNA): TGTGCCAGCAGCCCGGGACTAGACTACGAGCAGTACTTC.

This chain uses TRBV6-1 with TRBJ1-1, with D unclear. The CDR3 extends over 16 amino acids. V lost 1 base, J lost 2 bases, and 14 bases lay in between. Germline assignment: CDR1 MNHNS and CDR2 SASEGT. CDR3 nucleotides: TGTGCCAGCAGTGAAGACCTGGGCAGACCTAACACTGAAGCTTTCTTT. Translation: CASSEDLGRPNTEAFF.

This chain joins TRBV29-1 and TRBJ2-2; 8 positions agree with TRBD1. CDR1 is SQVTM, CDR2 ANQGSEA, per germline. This CDR3 is 13 amino acids long. V gave up 6 bases and J gave up 6 bases; unmatched junction bases: 6. The CDR3 reads CSVPTGGAGELFF. The CDR3 DNA is TGCAGCGTACCCACAGGGGGTGCCGGGGAGCTGTTTTTT.

V usage is TRBV27 and J usage is TRBJ1-2; D is uncertain. The CDR3 is 13 residues long. Germline V lookup: CDR1 MNHEY, CDR2 SMNVEV (reference sequence). Trimming took 6 bases from V and 6 from J, leaving 14 bases between them. CDR3 bases: TGTGCCAGCAGGGTACTGAGCGGAGATGGCTACACCTTC. Translation gives CASRVLSGDGYTF.

The V gene is TRBV2, the J gene TRBJ1-1, with no clear D. The ends were cut back, 2 bases at V and 7 bases at J, with 5 bases in the middle. The CDR3 extends over 11 amino acids. Germline V gene sequence: CDR1 SNHLY, CDR2 FYNNEI. CDR3 DNA sequence: TGTGCCAGCAGTGAACGGGGTGAAGCTTTCTTT. It specifies CASSERGEAFF. The variable domain in full, completed from reference TRBV2 and TRBJ1-1, reads EPEVTQTPSHQVTQMGQEVILRCVPISNHLYFYWYRQILGQKVEFLVSFYNNEISEKSEIFDDQFSVERPDGSNFTLKIRSTKLEDSAMYFCASSERGEAFFGQGTRLTVV.

As concerns this clone: One end of the junction varies from germline; a read error may be responsible. V and J are TRBV2 and TRBJ2-6; maybe TRBD1 (5 bases). Looked up from germline, CDR1 is SNHLY and CDR2 is FYNNEI. The CDR3 length is 15 residues. Written as DNA, the CDR3 is TGTGCCAGCAGTGAAGCAGGGCCTGGGGCCAACGGCCTGACTTTC. Translated, it gives CASSEAGPGANGLTF. Drawing the rest from reference TRBV2 and TRBJ2-6, the complete variable domain is EPEVTQTPSHQVTQMGQEVILRCVPISNHLYFYWYRQILGQKVEFLVSFYNNEISEKSEIFDDQFSVERPDGSNFTLKIRSTKLEDSAMYFCASSEAGPGANGLTFGAGSRLTVL.

V and J are TRBV5-5 and TRBJ2-7; D uncertain. Germline loops: CDR1 SGHKS, CDR2 YYEKEE (reference sequence). There are 13 residues in the CDR3. V shed 3 bases and J shed 1 base, with 8 bases lying between them. The CDR3 sequence: CASSWPPSYEQYF. The CDR3 region has the DNA TGTGCCAGCAGCTGGCCCCCTTCCTACGAGCAGTACTTC.

The chain carries TRBV6-5 and TRBJ1-4; D gene unclear. There are 13 residues in the CDR3. Germline V CDR1 and CDR2: MNHEY, SVGAGI. With 11 bases removed from V and 10 bases from J, the gap between germline ends came to 20 bases. In DNA, the CDR3 is TGTGCCTCAGCGGGAGGAAACCCCGGAAAACTGTTTTTT. Protein sequence: CASAGGNPGKLFF.

V gene TRBV10-3 combines with J gene TRBJ2-3, with a possible D match to TRBD2 (6 bases). This CDR3 contains 15 residues. Germline CDR1 reads ENHRY; CDR2 reads SYGVKD. V was cut by 2 bases and J by 1 base, with 10 bases left in between. CDR3 bases: TGTGCCATCAGTGAGGTTGGCGGGGGCACAGATACGCAGTATTTT. It specifies CAISEVGGGTDTQYF.

This chain joins TRBV7-9 and TRBJ1-4; 9 positions agree with TRBD1. J gave up 6 bases and V 6 bases, and 8 bases lay outside the gene matches. The germline CDR1 and CDR2 sequences are SEHNR and FQNEAQ (reference sequence). The CDR3 covers 15 residues. CDR3 in DNA: TGTGCCAGCAGGCGACAGGGGGGGGCTGATGAAAAACTGTTTTTT. This translates into CASRRQGGADEKLFF.

This chain connects TRBV27 to TRBJ2-7, with D possibly matching TRBD1 (6 bases). The CDR3 totals 14 residues. Germline lookup yields CDR1 MNHEY and CDR2 SMNVEV (reference sequence). V gave up 6 bases and J gave up 9 bases, with 21 bases separating them. CDR3 sequence (DNA): TGTGCCAGCAGCCCCGTGGGGGCCCTTCCCCGGCAGTACTTC. As protein: CASSPVGALPRQYF.

The chain links TRBV6-4 to TRBJ2-5, with 7 bases identical to TRBD2. The J call is in doubt because the DNA end fits TRBJ2-7 better. The CDR3 totals 16 residues. Germline CDR1 reads MRHNA; CDR2 reads SNTAGT. CDR3 loop: CASSDSASSGSYEQYF. CDR3 nucleotide sequence: TGTGCCAGCAGTGACTCGGCGTCTAGCGGATCCTACGAGCAGTACTTC.

This chain connects TRBV30 to TRBJ1-1, with unresolved D. Trimming removed 0 bases at V and 5 bases at J, with 10 bases between. The germline CDR1 and CDR2 sequences are GTSNPN and SVGIG (reference sequence). The CDR3 has 13 amino acids. The CDR3 nucleotides are TGTGCCTGGAGTGTACTGGGAGGGACTGAAGCTTTCTTT. It specifies CAWSVLGGTEAFF.

This chain connects TRBV19 to TRBJ1-2; tentatively, D is TRBD1 (6 bases). Trimming took off 7 bases at V and 3 bases at J, with 12 bases between the two ends. This CDR3 comprises 13 residues. The germline gives CDR1 LNHDA, CDR2 SQIVND (reference sequence). The CDR3 DNA sequence: TGTGCCAGTAAATGGTCAGGGGACTATGGCTACACCTTC. This gives the protein CASKWSGDYGYTF.

The J gene is TRBJ2-5, the V gene TRBV19; 10 bases are shared with TRBD1. J lost 6 bases, V lost 1 base, and 8 bases had no gene match. The CDR3 consists of 16 residues. Germline CDR1 and CDR2: LNHDA and SQIVND (reference sequence). CDR3: CASSIAQTGGGKTQYF. For the CDR3, the DNA is TGTGCCAGTAGTATAGCCCAGACAGGGGGCGGTAAGACCCAGTACTTC.

This clone was counted a few times. The chain combines TRBV5-4 with TRBJ2-5, with 7 bases that match TRBD2. Germline CDR1 SGHNT, CDR2 YYREEE (reference sequence). The CDR3 runs 13 residues. J gave up 5 bases and V 0 bases, and 1 base lay outside the gene matches. Here the CDR3 DNA reads TGTGCCAGCAGCTTGGGGGGGGGTGAGACCCAGTACTTC. Translating it yields CASSLGGGETQYF. The full variable domain, its missing parts supplied by reference TRBV5-4 and TRBJ2-5, is ETGVTQSPTHLIKTRGQQVTLRCSSQSGHNTVSWYQQALGQGPQFIFQYYREEENGRGNFPPRFSGLQFPNYSSELNVNALELDDSALYLCASSLGGGETQYFGPGTRLLVL.

This chain uses TRBV5-4 with TRBJ2-1, with 10 positions matching TRBD2. After removal of 0 bases from V and 7 bases from J, the junction contained 4 bases not matched to a gene. CDR1 SGHNT and CDR2 YYREEE come from the germline V gene (reference sequence). The CDR3 has 15 residues. CDR3 nucleotide sequence: TGTGCCAGCAGCTTGGCTAGCGGGAGTTTTAATGAGCAGTTCTTC. Protein sequence: CASSLASGSFNEQFF.

This chain joins TRBV7-2 and TRBJ1-2; D call uncertain. This CDR3 has 17 residues. The germline V gene encodes CDR1 SGHTA and CDR2 FQGNSA. V was cut by 1 base and J by 4 bases, with 19 bases left in between. CDR3 amino acids: CASSLGGWSSSGYGYTF. The CDR3 bases are TGTGCCAGCAGCTTAGGAGGGTGGAGCAGTTCCGGCTATGGCTACACCTTC.

This clone occurred a few times. The chain joins TRBV6-5 to TRBJ2-7; no reliable D call. Per the germline V gene, CDR1 is MNHEY and CDR2 is SVGAGI. Trimming took 5 bases from V and 2 from J, leaving 4 bases between them. The CDR3 has 11 residues. CDR3 sequence reads: CASSITYEQYF. The CDR3 bases are TGTGCCAGCAGTATAACCTACGAGCAGTACTTC.

The chain couples TRBV9 to TRBJ1-2; possible D gene TRBD1, 6 bases. The CDR3 loop spans 16 amino acids. Trimming took 0 bases from V and 8 from J, leaving 20 bases between them. Germline CDR1 reads SGDLS; CDR2 reads YYNGEE. DNA of the CDR3: TGTGCCAGCAGCGTAGAACAGGGACTAACTCTTGGGGGCTACACCTTC. Translated: CASSVEQGLTLGGYTF.

This chain's CDR3 is CASSYSGSGGRDTQYF. The CDR3 DNA reads TGTGCCAGCAGTTACTCGGGTAGCGGGGGGCGTGATACGCAGTATTTT. The J gene is TRBJ2-3, the V gene TRBV6-6; 10 nucleotides line up with TRBD2. With 0 bases clipped from V and 6 bases from J, the junction kept 6 bases outside the gene matches. The CDR3 is made up of 16 amino acids. CDR1 is MNHNY and CDR2 is SVGAGI in the germline V gene (reference sequence).

J is TRBJ1-5 and V is TRBV19; D unresolved. V was trimmed by 8 bases and J by 6 bases, leaving 17 bases between them. The CDR3 is 14 residues long. Germline assignment: CDR1 LNHDA and CDR2 SQIVND (reference sequence). The CDR3 DNA reads as TGTGCCAGTGAGTACGGGGTCTCGTTTCAGCCCCAGCATTTT. Its translation: CASEYGVSFQPQHF.

About this clone: A junction end diverges from the germline sequence, so it may reflect a read error. The genes are TRBV4-1 and TRBJ2-6; 7 bases align to TRBD1. The CDR3 length is 16 residues. The V gene's germline CDR1 is MGHRA and CDR2 YSYEKL. Here the CDR3 reads CASSPRDSSGANGLTF. CDR3 in DNA: TGCGCCAGCAGCCCCAGGGACAGCTCTGGGGCCAACGGCCTGACTTTC.

The chain is built from TRBV7-2 and TRBJ2-7, with TRBD1 matching over 8 bases. V trimming: 2 bases; J trimming: 2 bases; junction bases outside the gene matches: 5. The germline V gene has CDR1 SGHTA and CDR2 FQGNSA. This CDR3 is built from 15 residues. CDR3 sequence (DNA): TGTGCCAGCAGCTTAACAGGGGGTCCCACCTACGAGCAGTACTTC. It specifies CASSLTGGPTYEQYF.

V is TRBV5-4 and J is TRBJ2-7, with a weak D call TRBD1 (6 bases). Germline V lookup: CDR1 SGHNT, CDR2 YYREEE (reference sequence). V dropped 2 bases and J dropped 5 bases, with 11 bases sitting between them. The CDR3 consists of 13 residues. The DNA of the CDR3 is TGTGCCAGCAGCTTACCAGGGGCCAACGAGCAGTACTTC. It translates to CASSLPGANEQYF.

About this clone: The germline gene is not matched at one end of the junction; a read error may be the cause. This rearrangement joins TRBV27 to TRBJ2-6, with D tentatively TRBD1 (5 bases). This CDR3 is built from 18 residues. Per the germline V gene, CDR1 is MNHEY and CDR2 is SMNVEV (reference sequence). The CDR3 nucleotides are TGTGCCAGCAGTTTAATTTCAGGGTTAATCTCTGGGGCCAACGGCCTGACTTTC. Translating it yields CASSLISGLISGANGLTF.

The chain joins TRBV19 to TRBJ1-4; TRBD1 matches 10 bases. The CDR3 has 14 amino acids. Germline V gives CDR1 LNHDA, CDR2 SQIVND (reference sequence). With 8 bases clipped from V and 3 bases from J, the junction kept 3 bases outside the gene matches. The CDR3 DNA reads as TGTGCCAGTCGAGGACAGGGGGCTAATGAAAAACTGTTTTTT. It encodes CASRGQGANEKLFF.

J is TRBJ1-5 and V is TRBV29-1, with TRBD1 as a possible D gene (5 bases). Trimming took off 7 bases at V and 5 bases at J, with 24 bases between the two ends. The germline V gene encodes CDR1 SQVTM and CDR2 ANQGSEA. This CDR3 has 16 residues. The chain's CDR3 is CSDLREEATSDQPQHF. In nucleotides, the CDR3 is TGCAGCGACCTCAGGGAAGAGGCTACGAGCGATCAGCCCCAGCATTTT.